This T cell receptor (beta chain) was documented in a study of CD8+CD57+ T cells in acquired aplastic anemia. Study context: Across the sorted CD4+ and CD8+ cells, DNA amounts averaged about 3 ug.

The study profiled TCR beta VDJ and CDR3 using genomic DNA as template. One entry per CDR3 protein, called by TCRdb with MiXCR from the reads. The sample includes fewer than 200,000 distinct CDR3 sequences, around 45% seen only once; the top ten take over 0.95%. The CDR3 totals 14 residues. Trimming took 5 bases from V and 6 from J, leaving 13 bases between them. Per germline, CDR1 SEHNR and CDR2 FQNEAQ (reference sequence). Input material: sorted CD4+, CD8+, or CD8+CD57+ T cells (not recorded which) from PBMCs. The clonotype originates from a human donor in good health. The chain has TRBV7-9 and TRBJ2-2, with TRBD1 as a possible D gene (6 bases). The chain's CDR3 is CASSPRGYPGELFF. CDR3 coding DNA: TGTGCCAGCAGCCCTAGGGGGTACCCCGGGGAGCTGTTTTTT.